There are a few counts of the clone carrying this TCR beta chain. The sample is drawn from a study of identical twins. Every sampled donor was Caucasian and healthy. The germline V gene has CDR1 LNHDA and CDR2 SQIVND (reference sequence). V shed 1 base and J shed 0 bases, with 6 bases lying between them. The CDR3 consists of 14 residues. Template switching introduced a universal primer site, and the cDNA bore unique molecular identifiers. A single record per CDR3 protein comes from TCRdb applying MiXCR to the 5' RACE reads. The sample has fewer than 550,000 distinct CDR3 sequences; roughly 15% are singletons. The same sample was also used in a study of yellow fever vaccine responses in identical twins.

Sequencing input: CD4+ T cells sorted from blood. V is TRBV19 and J is TRBJ1-1; D remains ambiguous. The clonotype originates from a woman aged 18-29 years in good health. This chain's CDR3 is CASSIVNMNTEAFF. The CDR3 coding sequence is TGTGCCAGTAGTATAGTAAACATGAACACTGAAGCTTTCTTT.